This TCR beta chain is from a study of blood T cell repertoires in COVID-19. About the study: The origin of the acute and convalescent COVID-19 samples was the United States, Italy and Spain. The analysed material was cDNA or gDNA that came from T cells, B-cell-depleted T cells, or PBMCs.

Per germline, CDR1 MNHEY and CDR2 SVGAGI. Trimming pared 0 bases from V and 5 bases from J, leaving 10 bases between. This CDR3 has 14 residues. Authors' data handling: Using reference gene primer amplification, nucleated cell counts were estimated. TCRdb keeps only in-frame clones here, not all; method: immunoSEQ multiplex PCR. V and J calls and clone size are as listed in that table; D and trimming were resolved from the DNA. Of 200,000 to 300,000 clones in the sample, around 86% are singletons; the top ten hold around 2.8%. What was sequenced was peripheral blood. The V and J genes are TRBV6-5 and TRBJ2-5, with D tentatively TRBD2 (5 bases). The TCR sequence derives from a woman aged 30 to 39 who had recovered from COVID-19. The CDR3 DNA is TGTGCCAGCAGTTACTCGTTCGGGGAGGAGACCCAGTACTTC. It translates to CASSYSFGEETQYF.